Below, 5 T cell receptor beta chains from the same sample are listed, as sequenced in a study of CD8+ T cells in alopecia areata. Treatment denoted: oral pan-JAK inhibitor, 5-10 mg twice daily. RNA, once extracted, was reverse transcribed into cDNA for use as the sequencing template. Using immunoSEQ multiplex PCR, the repertoire was profiled, and TCRdb retains in-frame clones only, with some absent. The sample includes some 170,000 clones, around 58% of them seen just once. The sample in question was CD4+ T cells sorted from blood, obtained at roughly week 55, from a patient treated with tofacitinib. All receptors derive from a human donor with alopecia areata.

The sample holds a few counts of this clone. The chain is built from TRBV7-7 and TRBJ2-1, with D possibly matching TRBD1 (5 bases). The CDR3 sequence is 17 residues long. The germline V and J ends were trimmed by 6 bases and 4 bases, with 22 bases remaining between them. Germline CDR1 and CDR2: SSHAT and FNYEAQ (reference sequence). Written as DNA, the CDR3 is TGTGCCAGCAGTGCATCCTCCCCTGTTAACAGGTACAATGAGCAGTTCTTC. This gives the protein CASSASSPVNRYNEQFF.

This chain uses TRBV11-2 with TRBJ2-3; 8 bases align to TRBD1. CDR1 SGHAT and CDR2 FQNNGV come from the germline V gene. The V segment lost 5 bases and the J segment 11 bases; nucleotides outside the gene matches: 12. This CDR3 has 14 residues. CDR3 amino acids: CASSHNSGTGEQYF. The CDR3 DNA follows: TGTGCCAGCAGCCACAACTCCGGGACAGGAGAGCAGTATTTT.

This clone was found once. The chain recombines TRBV7-9 with TRBJ1-2; 9 bases line up with TRBD1. The CDR3 loop spans 14 amino acids. Germline V gene sequence: CDR1 SEHNR, CDR2 FQNEAQ (reference sequence). V shed 3 bases, J shed 4 bases, and the junction held 3 bases outside the gene matches. Here the CDR3 reads CASSFGQGTYGYTF. The CDR3 DNA reads TGTGCCAGCAGCTTCGGACAGGGGACCTATGGCTACACCTTC. Supplemented by reference TRBV7-9 and TRBJ1-2, the full variable domain reads DTGVSQNPRHKITKRGQNVTFRCDPISEHNRLYWYRQTLGQGPEFLTYFQNEAQLEKSRLLSDRFSAERPKGSFSTLEIQRTEQGDSAMYLCASSFGQGTYGYTFGSGTRLTVV.

The sample holds a few counts of this clone. The rearrangement joins TRBV19 to TRBJ2-4; 7 bases line up with TRBD1. Germline CDR1 reads LNHDA; CDR2 reads SQIVND (reference sequence). V gave up 4 bases and J gave up 7 bases; unmatched junction bases: 10. The CDR3 length is 15 residues. This CDR3 is CASSRKGGQFNIQYF. CDR3 nucleotides: TGTGCCAGTAGTAGAAAAGGGGGCCAGTTCAACATTCAGTACTTC.

The chain combines TRBV5-1 with TRBJ1-1, with 8 bases matching TRBD1. The J segment lost 4 bases and the V segment lost 3 bases, leaving 8 bases of the junction unmatched. Germline lookup yields CDR1 SGHRS and CDR2 YFSETQ. The CDR3 is 15 residues long. The CDR3 nucleotides are TGCGCCAGCAGCTCGCGACAGGGGCGGACCACTGAAGCTTTCTTT. Residues: CASSSRQGRTTEAFF.